This T cell receptor beta chain emerged from a study of response to subunit inactivated influenza vaccine. CDR1 KGHSH and CDR2 LQKENI come from the germline V gene. Germline trimming cut 8 bases from V and 5 bases from J; bases unmatched to any gene: 4. This CDR3 has 13 amino acids. MiXCR, run by TCRdb on the RT-PCR reads, gives a single entry per CDR3 protein. The sample shows over 300,000 distinct CDR3 sequences, 20% to 25% of them seen only once. Here the sequenced sample was PBMCs from blood, taken approximately 22 months after vaccination. This chain links TRBV18 with TRBJ2-3, with 10 bases matching TRBD1. The sequence was collected from a man between 50 and 69 years old who received an inactivated influenza vaccine. DNA for the CDR3: TGTGCCAGCGGGACAGGGGATGGAGATACGCAGTATTTT. This sequence encodes CASGTGDGDTQYF.